Below are 10 T cell receptor beta chains sequenced from a single sample in a study of control samples from healthy donors and cancer patients. The protocol was immunoSEQ multiplex PCR, while the TCRdb copy is restricted to in-frame clones and leaves out a portion. This sample has 150,000 to 200,000 clones, with 91% found just once. The sample consisted of blood. The receptors derive from a woman aged 25 to 39 in good health.

A few counts support this clone. CDR3 coding DNA: TGTGCCAGCAGCTTAGCGGCAGGGCCCAATCAGCCCCAGCATTTT. It is translated as CASSLAAGPNQPQHF. V is TRBV7-9 and J is TRBJ1-5; maybe TRBD1 (5 bases). Germline lookup yields CDR1 SEHNR and CDR2 FQNEAQ (reference sequence). Trimming cost V 0 bases and J 3 bases, with 9 bases left between them. The CDR3 contains 15 residues.

The chain combines TRBV11-2 with TRBJ2-2; a possible D gene is TRBD1 (7 bases). CDR3 size: 17 residues. Germline lookup yields CDR1 SGHAT and CDR2 FQNNGV. V lost 2 bases and J lost 6, with 19 bases in between. DNA for the CDR3: TGTGCCAGCAGCTTACTCGGGACAGCCTCTAGCGCCGGGGAGCTGTTTTTT. Its protein is CASSLLGTASSAGELFF. Full variable domain (outside the CDR3, taken from reference TRBV11-2 and TRBJ2-2): EAGVAQSPRYKIIEKRQSVAFWCNPISGHATLYWYQQILGQGPKLLIQFQNNGVVDDSQLPKDRFSAERLKGVDSTLKIQPAKLEDSAVYLCASSLLGTASSAGELFFGEGSRLTVL.

Concerning this clone itself: Other DNA sequences in this specimen translate into the identical CDR3. The chain employs TRBV7-8 and TRBJ1-1; D is unclear. Germline lookup yields CDR1 SGHVS and CDR2 FQNEAQ. This CDR3 contains 13 residues. The ends were cut back, 1 base at V and 1 base at J, with 4 bases in the middle. CDR3 bases: TGTGCCAGCAGCTTAGGCAGGAACACTGAAGCTTTCTTT. This gives the protein CASSLGRNTEAFF. The full variable domain, completed using reference TRBV7-8 and TRBJ1-1, is GAGVSQSPRYKVAKRGQDVALRCDPISGHVSLFWYQQALGQGPEFLTYFQNEAQLDKSGLPSDRFFAERPEGSVSTLKIQRTQQEDSAVYLCASSLGRNTEAFFGQGTRLTVV.

J is TRBJ2-1 and V is TRBV6-6; D may be TRBD1 (6 bases). Between the trimmed V and J ends, which lost 4 bases and 10 bases, there was a span of 17 bases. The germline V gene has CDR1 MNHNY and CDR2 SVGAGI (reference sequence). The CDR3 has 14 amino acids. This CDR3 reads CASSFPVGGGEQFF. CDR3 DNA sequence: TGTGCCAGCAGTTTCCCCGTTGGTGGGGGCGAGCAGTTCTTC.

The chain uses TRBV15 and TRBJ2-7, with 7 bases that match TRBD2. CDR1 is LNHNV, CDR2 YYDKDF, per germline (reference sequence). This CDR3 comprises 15 residues. J was trimmed by 4 bases and V by 0 bases; bases with no gene match: 6. The CDR3 sequence: CATSRDASGGYEQYF. The DNA of the CDR3 is TGTGCCACCAGCAGAGATGCTAGCGGTGGATACGAGCAGTACTTC.

This chain joins TRBV28 and TRBJ2-2, with a possible D match to TRBD2 (6 bases). Germline lookup yields CDR1 MDHEN and CDR2 SYDVKM. CDR3 size: 15 residues. V lost 6 bases, J lost 0 bases, and 11 bases lay in between. The CDR3 protein is CASSLSGTNTGELFF. The DNA of the CDR3 is TGTGCCAGCAGCCTTAGCGGTACGAACACCGGGGAGCTGTTTTTT.

This chain uses TRBV19 with TRBJ2-5, with 11 nucleotides matching TRBD1. The germline gives CDR1 LNHDA, CDR2 SQIVND (reference sequence). V was clipped by 3 bases and J by 2 bases; unmatched bases: 8. This CDR3 comprises 17 residues. The CDR3 DNA sequence: TGTGCCAGTAGTATCGGGGTAGGGACAGGGGGACAAGAGACCCAGTACTTC. Translated, it gives CASSIGVGTGGQETQYF.

The chain couples TRBV5-1 to TRBJ2-1, with 8 bases aligning to TRBD2. V lost 1 base to trimming and J lost 3 bases; unmatched junction nucleotides: 3. This CDR3 has 15 residues. The V gene's germline CDR1 is SGHRS and CDR2 YFSETQ. CDR3: CASSLIAGGYNEQFF. The CDR3 nucleotides are TGCGCCAGCAGCTTGATCGCGGGAGGCTACAATGAGCAGTTCTTC.

The chain couples TRBV7-8 to TRBJ1-2; D gene unclear. The CDR3 is 12 residues long. In germline, CDR1 is SGHVS, CDR2 FQNEAQ. Deletions cut 3 bases from V and 2 bases from J, with 4 bases between. The CDR3 nucleotides are TGTGCCAGCAGCTTCCCGAACTATGGCTACACCTTC. Its translation is CASSFPNYGYTF. The full variable domain, completed using reference TRBV7-8 and TRBJ1-2, is GAGVSQSPRYKVAKRGQDVALRCDPISGHVSLFWYQQALGQGPEFLTYFQNEAQLDKSGLPSDRFFAERPEGSVSTLKIQRTQQEDSAVYLCASSFPNYGYTFGSGTRLTVV.

A remark on this clone: This sample includes further DNA sequences coding for the same CDR3. CDR3 DNA: TGCGCCAGCAGCCAAGGGCAGGCCGCGAACACCGGGGAGCTGTTTTTT. As protein: CASSQGQAANTGELFF. This chain uses TRBV4-1 with TRBJ2-2; D is ambiguous. The germline V and J ends were trimmed by 1 base and 0 bases, with 9 bases remaining between them. Germline CDR1 and CDR2: MGHRA and YSYEKL. CDR3 length equals 16 residues.